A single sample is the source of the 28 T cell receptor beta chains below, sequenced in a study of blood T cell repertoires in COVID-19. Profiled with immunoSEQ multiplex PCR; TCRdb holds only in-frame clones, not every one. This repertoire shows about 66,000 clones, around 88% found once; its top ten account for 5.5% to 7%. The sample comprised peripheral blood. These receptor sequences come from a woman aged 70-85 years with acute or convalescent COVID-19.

Written as DNA, the CDR3 is TGTGCCAGCAGTTACTCGACAGGCTATAATGAAAAACTGTTTTTT. Its protein is CASSYSTGYNEKLFF. The rearrangement joins TRBV6-5 to TRBJ1-4; perhaps TRBD1 as D (6 bases). The V gene lost 0 bases and the J gene lost 4 bases, with 9 bases spanning the gap. This CDR3 is 15 amino acids long. Looked up from germline, CDR1 is MNHEY and CDR2 is SVGAGI.

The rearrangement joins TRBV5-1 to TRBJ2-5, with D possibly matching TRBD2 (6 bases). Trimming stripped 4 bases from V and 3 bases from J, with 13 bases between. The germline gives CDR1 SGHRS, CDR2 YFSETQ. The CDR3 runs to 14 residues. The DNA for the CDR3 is TGCGCCAGCAGCGGCGGAGGGACGGAAGAGACCCAGTACTTC. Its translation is CASSGGGTEETQYF.

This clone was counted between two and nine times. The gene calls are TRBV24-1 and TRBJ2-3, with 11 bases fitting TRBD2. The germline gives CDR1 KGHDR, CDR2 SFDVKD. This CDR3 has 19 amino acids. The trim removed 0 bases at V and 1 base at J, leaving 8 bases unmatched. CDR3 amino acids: CATSDLIPIAGGRTDTQYF. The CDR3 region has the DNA TGTGCCACCAGTGATTTGATTCCCATAGCGGGAGGGCGCACAGATACGCAGTATTTT.

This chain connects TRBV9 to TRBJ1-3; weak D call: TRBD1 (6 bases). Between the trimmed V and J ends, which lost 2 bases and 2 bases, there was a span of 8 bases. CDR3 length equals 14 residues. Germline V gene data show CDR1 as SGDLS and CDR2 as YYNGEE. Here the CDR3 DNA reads TGTGCCAGCAGCGTTCCAGGGGCTGGAAACACCATATATTTT. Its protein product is CASSVPGAGNTIYF.

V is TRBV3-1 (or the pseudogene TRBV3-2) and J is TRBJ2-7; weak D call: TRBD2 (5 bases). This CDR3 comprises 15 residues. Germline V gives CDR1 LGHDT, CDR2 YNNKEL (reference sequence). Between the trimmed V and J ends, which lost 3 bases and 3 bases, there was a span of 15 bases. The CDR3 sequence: CASSHHRLASYEQYF. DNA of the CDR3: TGTGCCAGCAGCCACCACCGTCTAGCTAGCTACGAGCAGTACTTC.

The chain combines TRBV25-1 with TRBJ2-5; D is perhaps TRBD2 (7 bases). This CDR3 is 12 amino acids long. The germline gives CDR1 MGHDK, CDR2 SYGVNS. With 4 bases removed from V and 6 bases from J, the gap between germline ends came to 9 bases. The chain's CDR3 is CASSGGGKTQYF. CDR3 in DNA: TGTGCCAGCAGTGGCGGGGGCAAGACCCAGTACTTC. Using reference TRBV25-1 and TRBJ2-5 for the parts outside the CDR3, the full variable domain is EADIYQTPRYLVIGTGKKITLECSQTMGHDKMYWYQQDPGMELHLIHYSYGVNSTEKGDLSSESTVSRIRTEHFPLTLESARPSHTSQYLCASSGGGKTQYFGPGTRLLVL.

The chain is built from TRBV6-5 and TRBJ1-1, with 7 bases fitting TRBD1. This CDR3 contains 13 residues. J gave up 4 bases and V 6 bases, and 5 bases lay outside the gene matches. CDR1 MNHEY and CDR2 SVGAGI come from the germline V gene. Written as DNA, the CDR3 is TGTGCCAGCAGCCGACAGGGAAGCACTGAAGCTTTCTTT. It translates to CASSRQGSTEAFF.

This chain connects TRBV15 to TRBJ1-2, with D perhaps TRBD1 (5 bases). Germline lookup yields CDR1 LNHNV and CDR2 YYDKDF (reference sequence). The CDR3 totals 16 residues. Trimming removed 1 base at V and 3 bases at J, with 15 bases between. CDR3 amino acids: CATSRGVEGADYGYTF. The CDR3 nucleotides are TGTGCCACCAGCAGAGGCGTGGAAGGGGCGGACTATGGCTACACCTTC. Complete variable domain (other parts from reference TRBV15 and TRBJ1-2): DAMVIQNPRYQVTQFGKPVTLSCSQTLNHNVMYWYQQKSSQAPKLLFHYYDKDFNNEADTPDNFQSRRPNTSFCFLDIRSPGLGDTAMYLCATSRGVEGADYGYTFGSGTRLTVV.

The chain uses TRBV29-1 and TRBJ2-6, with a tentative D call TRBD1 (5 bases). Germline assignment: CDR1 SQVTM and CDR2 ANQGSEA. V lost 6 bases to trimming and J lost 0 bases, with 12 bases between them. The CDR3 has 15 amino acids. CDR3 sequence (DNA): TGCAGCGTCCTTACAGGATTCTCTGGGGCCAACGTCCTGACTTTC. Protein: CSVLTGFSGANVLTF.

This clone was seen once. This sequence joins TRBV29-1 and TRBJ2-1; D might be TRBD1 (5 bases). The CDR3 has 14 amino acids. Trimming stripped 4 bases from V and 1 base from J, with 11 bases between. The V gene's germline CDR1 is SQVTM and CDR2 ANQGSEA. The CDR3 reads CSVVGQGSYNEQFF. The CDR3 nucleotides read TGCAGCGTTGTGGGTCAGGGATCCTACAATGAGCAGTTCTTC.

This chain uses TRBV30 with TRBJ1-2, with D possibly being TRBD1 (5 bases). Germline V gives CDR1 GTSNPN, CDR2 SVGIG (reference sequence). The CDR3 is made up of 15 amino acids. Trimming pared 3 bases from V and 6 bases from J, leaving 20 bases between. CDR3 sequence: CAWRGPGSRSDGYTF. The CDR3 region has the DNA TGTGCCTGGAGGGGTCCAGGGTCTCGGAGCGATGGCTACACCTTC. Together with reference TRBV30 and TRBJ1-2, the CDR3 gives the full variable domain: SQTIHQWPATLVQPVGSPLSLECTVEGTSNPNLYWYRQAAGRGLQLLFYSVGIGQISSEVPQNLSASRPQDRQFILSSKKLLLSDSGFYLCAWRGPGSRSDGYTFGSGTRLTVV.

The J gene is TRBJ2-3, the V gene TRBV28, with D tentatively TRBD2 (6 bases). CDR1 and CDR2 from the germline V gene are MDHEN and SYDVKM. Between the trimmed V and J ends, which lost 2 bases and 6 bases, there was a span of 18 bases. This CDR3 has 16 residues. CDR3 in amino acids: CASSLTLPGRGDTQYF. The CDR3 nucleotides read TGTGCCAGCAGTTTAACCCTCCCCGGGAGAGGGGATACGCAGTATTTT.

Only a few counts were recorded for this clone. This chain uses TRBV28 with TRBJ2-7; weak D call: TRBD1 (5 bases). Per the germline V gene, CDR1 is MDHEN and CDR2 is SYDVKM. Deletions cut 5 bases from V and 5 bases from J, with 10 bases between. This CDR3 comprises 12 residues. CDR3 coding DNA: TGTGCCAGCAGTCTAGGGGCCAACGAGCAGTACTTC. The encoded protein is CASSLGANEQYF.

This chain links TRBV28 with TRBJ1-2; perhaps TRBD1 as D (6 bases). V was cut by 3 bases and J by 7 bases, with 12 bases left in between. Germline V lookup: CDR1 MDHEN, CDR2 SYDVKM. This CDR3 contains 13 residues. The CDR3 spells CASSLQGSRGYTF. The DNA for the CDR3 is TGTGCCAGCAGTTTGCAGGGGTCTCGTGGCTACACCTTC.

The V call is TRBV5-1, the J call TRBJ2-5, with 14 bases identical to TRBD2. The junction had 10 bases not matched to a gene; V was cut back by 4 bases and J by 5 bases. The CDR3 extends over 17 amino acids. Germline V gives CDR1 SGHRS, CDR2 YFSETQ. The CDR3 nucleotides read TGCGCCAGCAGCCCCGGGACTAGCGGGAGCGGGGTGGAGACCCAGTACTTC. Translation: CASSPGTSGSGVETQYF.

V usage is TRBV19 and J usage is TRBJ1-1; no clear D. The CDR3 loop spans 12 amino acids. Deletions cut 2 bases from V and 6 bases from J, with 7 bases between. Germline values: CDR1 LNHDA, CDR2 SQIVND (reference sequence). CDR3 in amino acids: CASSIIGSEAFF. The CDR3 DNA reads TGTGCCAGTAGTATAATTGGCTCTGAAGCTTTCTTT.

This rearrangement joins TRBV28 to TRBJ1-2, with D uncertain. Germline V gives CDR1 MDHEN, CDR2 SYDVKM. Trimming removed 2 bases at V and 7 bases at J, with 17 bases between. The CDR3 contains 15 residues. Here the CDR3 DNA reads TGTGCCAGCAGTTTAGGTCAGCGGGAAAGGAGTGGCTACACCTTC. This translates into CASSLGQRERSGYTF.

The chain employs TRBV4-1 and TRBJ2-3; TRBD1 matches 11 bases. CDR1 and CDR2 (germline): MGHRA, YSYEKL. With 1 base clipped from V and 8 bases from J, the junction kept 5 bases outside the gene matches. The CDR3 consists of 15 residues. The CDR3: CASSQGGQGAGTQYF. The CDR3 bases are TGCGCCAGCAGCCAAGGAGGACAGGGGGCAGGTACGCAGTATTTT.

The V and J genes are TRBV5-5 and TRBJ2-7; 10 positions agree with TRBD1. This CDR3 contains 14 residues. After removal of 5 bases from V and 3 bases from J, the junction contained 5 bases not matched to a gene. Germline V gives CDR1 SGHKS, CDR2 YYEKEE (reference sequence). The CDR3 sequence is CASRSGTGVYEQYF. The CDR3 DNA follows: TGTGCCAGCAGGTCCGGGACAGGGGTCTACGAGCAGTACTTC.

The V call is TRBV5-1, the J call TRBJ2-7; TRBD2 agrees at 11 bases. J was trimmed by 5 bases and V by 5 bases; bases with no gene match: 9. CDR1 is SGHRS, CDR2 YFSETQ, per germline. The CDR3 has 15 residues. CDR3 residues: CASRFSGRAGDEQYF. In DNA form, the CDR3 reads TGCGCCAGCAGATTTAGCGGGAGGGCCGGGGACGAGCAGTACTTC.

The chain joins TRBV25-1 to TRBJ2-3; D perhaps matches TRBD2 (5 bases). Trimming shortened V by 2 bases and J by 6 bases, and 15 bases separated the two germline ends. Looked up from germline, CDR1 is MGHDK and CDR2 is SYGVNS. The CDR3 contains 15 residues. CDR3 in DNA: TGTGCCAGCAGTGAAGGCCCCAAGAGGGCGGATACGCAGTATTTT. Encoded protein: CASSEGPKRADTQYF.

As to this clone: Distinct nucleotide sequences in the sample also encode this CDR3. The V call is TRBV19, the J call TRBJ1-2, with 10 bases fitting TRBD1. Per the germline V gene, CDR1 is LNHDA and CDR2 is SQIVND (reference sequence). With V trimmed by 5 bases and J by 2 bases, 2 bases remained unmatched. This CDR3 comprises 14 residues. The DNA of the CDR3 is TGTGCCAGTAGTGGACAGGGGGACAACTATGGCTACACCTTC. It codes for CASSGQGDNYGYTF.

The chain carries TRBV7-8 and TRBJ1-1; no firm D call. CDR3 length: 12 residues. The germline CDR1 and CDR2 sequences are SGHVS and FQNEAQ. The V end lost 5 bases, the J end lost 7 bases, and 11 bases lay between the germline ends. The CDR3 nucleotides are TGTGCCAGCAGCCAGGCGGGCGGTGAAGCTTTCTTT. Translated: CASSQAGGEAFF.

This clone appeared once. CDR3 protein: CASSPGTGAHEQYF. CDR3 sequence (DNA): TGTGCCAGCAGCCCCGGGACAGGGGCACACGAGCAGTACTTC. The V call is TRBV9, the J call TRBJ2-7; TRBD1 agrees at 10 bases. CDR3 size: 14 residues. V shed 4 bases, J shed 5 bases, and the junction held 6 bases outside the gene matches. The V gene's germline CDR1 is SGDLS and CDR2 YYNGEE.

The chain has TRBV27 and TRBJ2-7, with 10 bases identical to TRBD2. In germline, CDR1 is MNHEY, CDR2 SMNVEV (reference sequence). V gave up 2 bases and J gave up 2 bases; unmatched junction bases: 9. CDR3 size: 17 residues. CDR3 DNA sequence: TGTGCCAGCAGTTTACTAGCGGGAGTCAATACCCCCTACGAGCAGTACTTC. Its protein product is CASSLLAGVNTPYEQYF.

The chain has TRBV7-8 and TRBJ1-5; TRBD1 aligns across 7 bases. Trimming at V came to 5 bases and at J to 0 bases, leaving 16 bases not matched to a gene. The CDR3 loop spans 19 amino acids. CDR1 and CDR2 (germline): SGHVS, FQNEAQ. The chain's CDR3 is CASSPNWGRGDYSNQPQHF. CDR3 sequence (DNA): TGTGCCAGCAGCCCCAACTGGGGCAGGGGGGATTATAGCAATCAGCCCCAGCATTTT.

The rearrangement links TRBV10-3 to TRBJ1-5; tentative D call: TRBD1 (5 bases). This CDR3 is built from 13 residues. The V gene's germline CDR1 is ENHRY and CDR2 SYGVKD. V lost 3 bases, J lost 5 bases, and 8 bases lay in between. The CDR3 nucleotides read TGTGCCATCAGTGAAGGGGTTGATCAGCCCCAGCATTTT. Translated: CAISEGVDQPQHF.

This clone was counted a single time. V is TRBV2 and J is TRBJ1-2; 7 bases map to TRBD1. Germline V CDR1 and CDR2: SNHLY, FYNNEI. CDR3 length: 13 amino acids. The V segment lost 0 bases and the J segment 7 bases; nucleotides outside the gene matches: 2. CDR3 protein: CASSEAQGGGYTF. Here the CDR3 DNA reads TGTGCCAGCAGTGAAGCGCAGGGGGGTGGCTACACCTTC.